Presented here are 21 T cell receptor beta chains from one specimen sequenced in a study of cytomegalovirus exposure and HLA in healthy donors. The study ran its PCR with 60 Vbeta and 13 Jbeta primers. Repertoires were generated with immunoSEQ multiplex PCR, while TCRdb's copy carries only in-frame clones and drops some. The sample contains approximately 92,000 clones, more than 65% of which appear only once. The sample comprised PBMCs. These receptors all come from a man aged 55 to 69 in good health and CMV-seronegative.

The chain carries TRBV2 and TRBJ2-3, with 8 bases that match TRBD1. Germline values: CDR1 SNHLY, CDR2 FYNNEI. This CDR3 spans 14 amino acids. J lost 4 bases, V lost 6 bases, and 6 bases had no gene match. CDR3 protein: CASSPGQASDTQYF. The CDR3 DNA reads as TGTGCCAGCAGCCCGGGACAGGCATCAGATACGCAGTATTTT.

The gene calls are TRBV2 and TRBJ1-5, with TRBD1 matching 7 bases. J was trimmed by 6 bases and V by 6 bases; bases with no gene match: 5. From germline, CDR1 is SNHLY and CDR2 FYNNEI. The CDR3 contains 13 residues. The CDR3 DNA sequence: TGTGCCAGCAGATATAGGGGGCTTCAGCCCCAGCATTTT. Residues: CASRYRGLQPQHF.

The genes are TRBV5-4 and TRBJ2-2; 7 bases fit TRBD2. Trimming at V came to 0 bases and at J to 4 bases, leaving 3 bases not matched to a gene. This CDR3 has 15 residues. Germline values: CDR1 SGHNT, CDR2 YYREEE (reference sequence). The CDR3 reads CASSLATGGTGELFF. The CDR3 region has the DNA TGTGCCAGCAGCTTGGCGACGGGAGGCACCGGGGAGCTGTTTTTT.

In its sample, this clone was seen once. The rearrangement links TRBV10-3 to TRBJ2-5; 15 nucleotides agree with TRBD2. With the DNA end fitting TRBJ2-7 better, the J assignment may be wrong. The CDR3 consists of 16 residues. Germline loops: CDR1 ENHRY, CDR2 SYGVKD. CDR3 coding DNA: TGTGCCATCAGCCCCGAGGGACTAGCGGGAGGATACGAGCAGTACTTC. Its translation is CAISPEGLAGGYEQYF.

Worth noting for this clone: Within the sample, other DNA sequences also encode this same CDR3. CDR3 residues: CASSLEQGTDTQYF. The CDR3 nucleotides read TGCGCCAGCAGCTTGGAGCAGGGGACAGATACGCAGTATTTT. The chain has TRBV5-1 and TRBJ2-3; possible D gene TRBD1, 6 bases. V lost 0 bases to trimming and J lost 3 bases, with 8 bases between them. This CDR3 contains 14 residues. Germline values: CDR1 SGHRS, CDR2 YFSETQ.

This sequence joins TRBV6-4 and TRBJ2-1; 7 bases align to TRBD1. The CDR3 totals 12 residues. The V gene end was trimmed by 5 bases and the J gene end by 6 bases; junction bases not matched to a gene: 1. CDR1 is MRHNA and CDR2 is SNTAGT in the germline V gene. CDR3 sequence reads: CASSSGGNEQFF. The CDR3 bases are TGTGCCAGCAGTTCAGGGGGCAATGAGCAGTTCTTC.

DNA for the CDR3: TGTGCCAGCAGCCAGGGACAAAATGGCTACACCTTC. Amino acid sequence: CASSQGQNGYTF. The chain uses TRBV5-5 and TRBJ1-2; maybe TRBD1 (6 bases). CDR1 SGHKS and CDR2 YYEKEE come from the germline V gene (reference sequence). This CDR3 contains 12 residues. The V end lost 4 bases, the J end lost 6 bases, and 10 bases lay between the germline ends.

The chain combines TRBV6-5 with TRBJ2-7, with D perhaps matching TRBD2 (6 bases). Germline loops: CDR1 MNHEY, CDR2 SVGAGI. The CDR3 contains 16 residues. V lost 2 bases and J lost 0, with 14 bases in between. Here the CDR3 DNA reads TGTGCCAGCAGTTACCGTCGGGACTCGAGCTCCTACGAGCAGTACTTC. Its translation: CASSYRRDSSSYEQYF.

The chain links TRBV5-4 to TRBJ2-2; 10 bases line up with TRBD1. The CDR3 has 15 residues. The junction had 6 bases not matched to a gene; V was cut back by 5 bases and J by 5 bases. The V gene's germline CDR1 is SGHNT and CDR2 YYREEE (reference sequence). CDR3 nucleotide sequence: TGTGCCAGCAGAACCGGGACAGGGGATACCGGGGAGCTGTTTTTT. This sequence encodes CASRTGTGDTGELFF.

J is TRBJ2-3 and V is TRBV5-1, with D possibly being TRBD2 (5 bases). Trimming cost V 4 bases and J 5 bases, with 14 bases left between them. Germline values: CDR1 SGHRS, CDR2 YFSETQ. This CDR3 comprises 14 residues. In DNA form, the CDR3 reads TGCGCCAGCAGCCCGGGATCCGAGAGAGATACGCAGTATTTT. Translated, it gives CASSPGSERDTQYF.

The rearrangement links TRBV7-9 to TRBJ2-3; D gene unclear. The CDR3 runs 15 residues. V lost 1 base to trimming and J lost 2 bases, with 10 bases between them. The germline V gene has CDR1 SEHNR and CDR2 FQNEAQ (reference sequence). In nucleotides, the CDR3 is TGTGCCAGCAGCTTAGTTCTAACTAACACAGATACGCAGTATTTT. Translating gives CASSLVLTNTDTQYF. Full variable domain (rest looked up from reference TRBV7-9 and TRBJ2-3): DTGVSQNPRHKITKRGQNVTFRCDPISEHNRLYWYRQTLGQGPEFLTYFQNEAQLEKSRLLSDRFSAERPKGSFSTLEIQRTEQGDSAMYLCASSLVLTNTDTQYFGPGTRLTVL.

The chain recombines TRBV7-6 with TRBJ2-7; 13 nucleotides agree with TRBD2. This CDR3 has 14 residues. J gave up 5 bases and V 5 bases, and 3 bases lay outside the gene matches. CDR1 is SGHVS, CDR2 FNYEAQ, per germline. This CDR3 reads CASSRGLAGDEQYF. CDR3 in DNA: TGTGCCAGCAGCCGAGGACTAGCGGGAGACGAGCAGTACTTC.

This rearrangement joins TRBV30 to TRBJ1-6; TRBD1 agrees at 7 bases. CDR1 and CDR2 (germline): GTSNPN, SVGIG (reference sequence). This CDR3 comprises 14 residues. After removal of 4 bases from V and 6 bases from J, the junction contained 6 bases not matched to a gene. The CDR3 spells CAWNTGQVNSPLHF. The CDR3 nucleotides are TGTGCCTGGAATACCGGACAGGTTAATTCACCCCTCCACTTT.

This chain connects TRBV6-5 to TRBJ2-7, with TRBD2 matching 8 bases. The CDR3 is 15 residues long. CDR1 is MNHEY and CDR2 is SVGAGI in the germline V gene. The V and J ends lost 2 bases and 6 bases, in that order; junction bases with no gene match: 9. In DNA form, the CDR3 reads TGTGCCAGCAGTTACCGGCCAGCGGGAGATGGCGAGCAGTACTTC. Residues: CASSYRPAGDGEQYF.

The rearrangement joins TRBV6-6 to TRBJ1-1; D call uncertain. Trimming cost V 6 bases and J 3 bases, with 14 bases left between them. Germline V gene lookup returns CDR1 MNHNY and CDR2 SVGAGI (reference sequence). CDR3 length equals 14 residues. This CDR3 is CASRDIGGYTEAFF. CDR3 bases: TGTGCCAGCAGGGATATCGGAGGCTACACTGAAGCTTTCTTT.

The V and J genes are TRBV2 and TRBJ2-5; weak D call: TRBD2 (6 bases). This CDR3 is built from 14 residues. V was cut by 5 bases and J by 1 base, with 11 bases left in between. Germline V gives CDR1 SNHLY, CDR2 FYNNEI. The CDR3 here is CASSLGLAQETQYF. The CDR3 nucleotides read TGTGCCAGCAGTTTGGGACTCGCCCAAGAGACCCAGTACTTC.

V and J are TRBV5-1 and TRBJ2-3, with 8 bases identical to TRBD2. Germline-derived CDR1 and CDR2 are SGHRS and YFSETQ. The CDR3 extends over 16 amino acids. After removal of 3 bases from V and 4 bases from J, the junction contained 10 bases not matched to a gene. The CDR3 DNA follows: TGCGCCAGCAGCTCGACGGGGGGGATCGGCTCAGATACGCAGTATTTT. It is translated as CASSSTGGIGSDTQYF.

The genes are TRBV2 and TRBJ2-7; TRBD2 agrees at 8 bases. CDR1 and CDR2 from the germline V gene are SNHLY and FYNNEI. This CDR3 region has 15 residues. With V trimmed by 6 bases and J by 6 bases, 13 bases remained unmatched. The CDR3: CASRSGGGGPLEQYF. CDR3 coding DNA: TGTGCCAGCAGGTCGGGGGGCGGGGGGCCCCTCGAGCAGTACTTC. The entire variable domain, with the rest obtained from reference TRBV2 and TRBJ2-7, is as follows: EPEVTQTPSHQVTQMGQEVILRCVPISNHLYFYWYRQILGQKVEFLVSFYNNEISEKSEIFDDQFSVERPDGSNFTLKIRSTKLEDSAMYFCASRSGGGGPLEQYFGPGTRLTVT.

This sequence joins TRBV4-3 and TRBJ2-5, with 7 positions matching TRBD2. Germline V gene sequence: CDR1 LGHNA, CDR2 YSLEER. This CDR3 comprises 20 residues. The V gene end was trimmed by 4 bases and the J gene end by 4 bases; junction bases not matched to a gene: 24. CDR3 loop: CASSPLPEGGGVPRGETQYF. CDR3 DNA: TGCGCCAGCAGCCCCCTACCCGAGGGTGGGGGGGTTCCGAGGGGAGAGACCCAGTACTTC.

The J gene is TRBJ2-3, the V gene TRBV5-1; 10 bases agree with TRBD1. The trim removed 4 bases at V and 7 bases at J, leaving 9 bases unmatched. This CDR3 is built from 15 residues. Germline loops: CDR1 SGHRS, CDR2 YFSETQ. CDR3: CASSPGTGVLHTQYF. CDR3 DNA: TGCGCCAGCAGCCCTGGGACAGGGGTTTTGCATACGCAGTATTTT.

A remark on this clone: Because the CDR3 is missing its conserved closing phenylalanine or tryptophan, this is likely a read error. The DNA is omitted, as the CDR3 cannot be located on it reliably, and the CDR3 follows TCRdb's listing. This chain uses TRBV5-1 with TRBJ2-3; the table's TRBD1 call for D was not verified on the DNA. Inclusive of both ends, the CDR3 amounts to 8 amino acids. CDR1 SGHRS and CDR2 YFSETQ come from the germline V gene. CDR3 sequence: CASSSRRG.